This T cell receptor (beta chain) was identified in a study of patients and donors after allogeneic stem cell transplantation (dated by TCRdb to between 2020 and 2021). Libraries were prepared through RT-PCR. Sequencing was performed on a NextSeq 550. Through fastp at Q25 and MiXCR, TCRdb rebuilt clones from the public reads, retaining in-frame beta chains. Entries that share a CDR3 protein sequence are merged under the most common genes and DNA. The sample table shows more than 75,000 distinct CDR3 sequences, and 4.5% to 5% are seen once. The ten biggest clones cover approximately 2.5% of the sample. The germline V gene yields MNHNS for CDR1 and SASEGT for CDR2. V and J lose 8 bases and 8 bases, and a span of 27 bases separates them. Taken from cysteine to phenylalanine, the CDR3 has 16 residues. Only the CDR3 DNA is retained, 48 bases long and in frame from the first base. Points on this clonotype: The target of this receptor is not known. No qualities accompany the bases; no much larger clone lies one base away.

The sample consisted of blood, either unsorted or a sorted T cell fraction (not recorded which). Recombination joined TRBV6-1 with TRBJ1-2; D gene: possibly TRBD1, on 5 matching bases. The sequence was obtained from a human donor who was either an allogeneic HSCT recipient or a stem cell or donor lymphocyte infusion donor (not recorded which). It is not recorded whose cells these are; they may come from a transplant donor. The CDR3 has the sequence CASSLRGRELQGGYTF. The DNA sequence is TGTGCCAGCTCCTTAAGGGGTAGGGAACTTCAAGGCGGCTACACCTTC.